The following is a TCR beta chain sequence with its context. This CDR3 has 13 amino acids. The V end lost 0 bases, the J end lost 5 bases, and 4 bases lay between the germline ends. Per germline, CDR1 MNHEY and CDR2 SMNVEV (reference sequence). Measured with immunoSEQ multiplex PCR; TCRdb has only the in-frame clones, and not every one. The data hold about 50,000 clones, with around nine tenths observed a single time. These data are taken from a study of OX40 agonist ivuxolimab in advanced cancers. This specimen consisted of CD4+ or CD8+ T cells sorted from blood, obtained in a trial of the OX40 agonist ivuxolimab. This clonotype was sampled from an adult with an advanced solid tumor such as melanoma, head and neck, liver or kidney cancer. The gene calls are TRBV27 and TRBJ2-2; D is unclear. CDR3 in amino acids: CASSLSPTGELFF. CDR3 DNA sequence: TGTGCCAGCAGTTTATCACCTACCGGGGAGCTGTTTTTT.